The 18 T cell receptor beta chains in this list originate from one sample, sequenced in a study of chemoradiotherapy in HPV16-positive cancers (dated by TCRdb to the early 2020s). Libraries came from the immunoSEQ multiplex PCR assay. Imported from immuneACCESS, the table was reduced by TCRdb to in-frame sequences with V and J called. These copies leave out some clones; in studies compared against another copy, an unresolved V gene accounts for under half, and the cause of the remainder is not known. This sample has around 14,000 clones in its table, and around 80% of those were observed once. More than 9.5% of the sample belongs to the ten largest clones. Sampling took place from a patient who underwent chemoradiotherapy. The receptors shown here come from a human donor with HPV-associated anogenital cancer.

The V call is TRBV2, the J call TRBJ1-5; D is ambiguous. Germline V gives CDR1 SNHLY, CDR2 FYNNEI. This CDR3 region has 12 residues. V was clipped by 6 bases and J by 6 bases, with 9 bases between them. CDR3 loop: CASRSWGQPQHF. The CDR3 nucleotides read TGTGCCAGCAGAAGCTGGGGTCAGCCCCAGCATTTT. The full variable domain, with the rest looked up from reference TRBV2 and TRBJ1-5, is EPEVTQTPSHQVTQMGQEVILRCVPISNHLYFYWYRQILGQKVEFLVSFYNNEISEKSEIFDDQFSVERPDGSNFTLKIRSTKLEDSAMYFCASRSWGQPQHFGDGTRLSIL.

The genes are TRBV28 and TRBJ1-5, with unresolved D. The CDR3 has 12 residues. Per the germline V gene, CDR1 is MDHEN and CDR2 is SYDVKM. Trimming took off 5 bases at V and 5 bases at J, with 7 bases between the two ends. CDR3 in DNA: TGTGCCAGCAGTCCTCCAGATCAGCCCCAGCATTTT. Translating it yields CASSPPDQPQHF.

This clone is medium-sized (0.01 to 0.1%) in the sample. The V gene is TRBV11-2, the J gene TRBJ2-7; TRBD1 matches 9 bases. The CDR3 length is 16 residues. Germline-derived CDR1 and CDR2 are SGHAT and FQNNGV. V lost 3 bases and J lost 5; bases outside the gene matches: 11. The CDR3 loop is CASSFDPGTGLNEQYF. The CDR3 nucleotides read TGTGCCAGCAGCTTCGACCCCGGGACAGGGCTTAACGAGCAGTACTTC. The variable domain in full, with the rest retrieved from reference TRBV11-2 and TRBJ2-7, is EAGVAQSPRYKIIEKRQSVAFWCNPISGHATLYWYQQILGQGPKLLIQFQNNGVVDDSQLPKDRFSAERLKGVDSTLKIQPAKLEDSAVYLCASSFDPGTGLNEQYFGPGTRLTVT.

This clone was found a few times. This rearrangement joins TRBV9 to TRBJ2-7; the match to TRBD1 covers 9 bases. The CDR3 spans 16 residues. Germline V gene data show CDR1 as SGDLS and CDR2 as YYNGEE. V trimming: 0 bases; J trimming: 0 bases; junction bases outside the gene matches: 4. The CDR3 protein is CASSVAGQGNSYEQYF. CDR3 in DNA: TGTGCCAGCAGCGTAGCTGGACAGGGGAACTCCTACGAGCAGTACTTC.

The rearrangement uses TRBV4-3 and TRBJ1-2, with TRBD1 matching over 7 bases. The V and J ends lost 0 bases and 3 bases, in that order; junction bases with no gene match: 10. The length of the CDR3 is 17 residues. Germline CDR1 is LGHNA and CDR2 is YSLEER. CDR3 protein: CASSQEWLQGQDYGYTF. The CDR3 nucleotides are TGCGCCAGCAGCCAAGAGTGGCTACAAGGACAGGACTATGGCTACACCTTC.

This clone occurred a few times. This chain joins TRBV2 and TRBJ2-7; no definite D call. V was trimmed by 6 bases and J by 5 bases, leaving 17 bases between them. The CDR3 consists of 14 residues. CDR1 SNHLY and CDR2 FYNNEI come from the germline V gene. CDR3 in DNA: TGTGCCAGCAGCGCACCAACGGATGGTAACGAGCAGTACTTC. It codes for CASSAPTDGNEQYF.

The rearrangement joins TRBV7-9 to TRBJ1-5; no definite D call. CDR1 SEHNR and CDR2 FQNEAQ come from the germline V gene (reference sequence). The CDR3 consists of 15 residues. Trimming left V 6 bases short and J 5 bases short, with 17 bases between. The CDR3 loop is CASSQAEGIHQPQHF. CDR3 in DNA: TGTGCCAGCAGTCAGGCAGAAGGGATTCATCAGCCCCAGCATTTT.

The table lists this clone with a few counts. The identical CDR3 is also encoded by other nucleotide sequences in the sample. The CDR3 nucleotides are TGTGCCAGCAGCCCACCGACAGGGTCTTACGAGCAGTACTTC. It translates to CASSPPTGSYEQYF. This chain links TRBV7-9 with TRBJ2-7; 7 bases are shared with TRBD1. The CDR3 runs to 14 residues. Germline V CDR1 and CDR2: SEHNR, FQNEAQ (reference sequence). The V gene end was trimmed by 5 bases and the J gene end by 4 bases; junction bases not matched to a gene: 8.

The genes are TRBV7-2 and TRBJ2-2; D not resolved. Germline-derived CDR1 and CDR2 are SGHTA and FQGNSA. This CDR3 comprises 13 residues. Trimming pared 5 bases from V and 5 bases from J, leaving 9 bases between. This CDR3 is CASSQKMTGELFF. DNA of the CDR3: TGTGCCAGCAGCCAGAAGATGACCGGGGAGCTGTTTTTT.

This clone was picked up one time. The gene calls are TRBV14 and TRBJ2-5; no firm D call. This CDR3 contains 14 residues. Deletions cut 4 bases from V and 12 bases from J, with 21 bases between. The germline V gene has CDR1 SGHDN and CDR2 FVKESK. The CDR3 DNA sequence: TGTGCCAGCAGCCTCCATTTTTCCCGGTCCCCCAAGTACTTC. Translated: CASSLHFSRSPKYF.

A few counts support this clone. This chain's CDR3 is CRLVANTEAFF. The CDR3 region has the DNA TGCAGACTAGTGGCCAACACTGAAGCTTTCTTT. This chain links TRBV20-1 with TRBJ1-1, with D unresolved. The CDR3 has 11 amino acids. CDR1 is DFQATT and CDR2 is SNEGSKA in the germline V gene (reference sequence).

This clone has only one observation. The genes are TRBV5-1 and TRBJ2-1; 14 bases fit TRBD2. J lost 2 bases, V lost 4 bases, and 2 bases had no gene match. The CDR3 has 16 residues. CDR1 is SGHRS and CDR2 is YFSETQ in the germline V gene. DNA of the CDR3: TGCGCCAGCAGCAGGGGACTAGCGGGGGCCTACAATGAGCAGTTCTTC. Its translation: CASSRGLAGAYNEQFF.

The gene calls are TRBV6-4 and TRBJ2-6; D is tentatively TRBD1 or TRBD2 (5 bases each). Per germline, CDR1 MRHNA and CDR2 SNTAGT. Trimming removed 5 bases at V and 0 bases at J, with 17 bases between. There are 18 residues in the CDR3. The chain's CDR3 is CASSPGTYALSGANVLTF. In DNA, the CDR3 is TGTGCCAGCAGTCCAGGGACGTACGCACTCTCTGGGGCCAACGTCCTGACTTTC.

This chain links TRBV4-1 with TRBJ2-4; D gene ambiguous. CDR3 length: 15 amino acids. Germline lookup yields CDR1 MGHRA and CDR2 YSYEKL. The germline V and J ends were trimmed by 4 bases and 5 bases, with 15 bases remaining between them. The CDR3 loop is CASSLTFVAENIQYF. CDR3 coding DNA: TGCGCCAGCAGCCTCACCTTCGTGGCAGAAAACATTCAGTACTTC.

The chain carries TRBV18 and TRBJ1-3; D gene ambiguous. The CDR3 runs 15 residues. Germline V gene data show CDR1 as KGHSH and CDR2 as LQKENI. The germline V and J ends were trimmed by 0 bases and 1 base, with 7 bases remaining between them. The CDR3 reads CASSPPGNSGNTIYF. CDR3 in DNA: TGTGCCAGCTCACCACCTGGTAATTCTGGAAACACCATATATTTT.

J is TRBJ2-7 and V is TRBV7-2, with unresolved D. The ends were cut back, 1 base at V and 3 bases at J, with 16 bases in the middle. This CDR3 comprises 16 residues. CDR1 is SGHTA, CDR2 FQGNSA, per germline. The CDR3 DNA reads TGTGCCAGCAGCTTAGATACATCTGAGACGTTCTACGAGCAGTACTTC. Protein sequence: CASSLDTSETFYEQYF.

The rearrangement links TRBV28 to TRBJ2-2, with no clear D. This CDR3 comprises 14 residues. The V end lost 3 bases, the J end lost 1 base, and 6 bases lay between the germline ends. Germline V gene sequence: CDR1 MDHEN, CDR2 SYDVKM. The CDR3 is CASSLGQNTGELFF. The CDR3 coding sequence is TGTGCCAGCAGTTTGGGTCAGAACACCGGGGAGCTGTTTTTT. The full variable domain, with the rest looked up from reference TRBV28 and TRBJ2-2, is DVKVTQSSRYLVKRTGEKVFLECVQDMDHENMFWYRQDPGLGLRLIYFSYDVKMKEKGDIPEGYSVSREKKERFSLILESASTNQTSMYLCASSLGQNTGELFFGEGSRLTVL.

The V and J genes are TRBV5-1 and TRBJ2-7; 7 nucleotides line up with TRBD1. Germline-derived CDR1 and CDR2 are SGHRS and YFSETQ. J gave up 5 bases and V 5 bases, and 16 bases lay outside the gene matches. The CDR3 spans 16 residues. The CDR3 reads CASRLLQGKVIHEQYF. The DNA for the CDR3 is TGCGCCAGCAGGTTACTACAGGGGAAGGTCATCCACGAGCAGTACTTC.